Below are 32 T cell receptor beta chains sequenced from a single sample in a study of cytomegalovirus exposure and HLA in healthy donors. Vbeta (60) and Jbeta (13) primers were used in the PCR. Clones were read by immunoSEQ multiplex PCR, and TCRdb kept only the in-frame ones, dropping some. The sample shows over 100,000 clones, about 86% of them seen only once. The sample comprised PBMCs. The receptors shown here come from a woman aged 25 to 39 in good health and CMV-seronegative.

The chain employs TRBV6-5 and TRBJ2-1, with 7 nucleotides matching TRBD2. The V gene's germline CDR1 is MNHEY and CDR2 SVGAGI. V lost 7 bases and J lost 8; bases outside the gene matches: 11. This CDR3 comprises 14 residues. This CDR3 is CASMEGGYLDEQFF. In DNA form, the CDR3 reads TGTGCCAGCATGGAGGGAGGGTATCTAGATGAGCAGTTCTTC.

The J gene is TRBJ1-2, the V gene TRBV18, with D uncertain. The germline V gene has CDR1 KGHSH and CDR2 LQKENI. The V and J ends lost 2 bases and 5 bases respectively, with 12 bases between them. This CDR3 spans 14 amino acids. The CDR3 here is CASSPKEFGYGYTF. CDR3 sequence (DNA): TGTGCCAGCTCACCAAAGGAATTCGGGTATGGCTACACCTTC.

CDR3 region: CASRQEYEQYF. The DNA of the CDR3 is TGTGCCAGCAGACAGGAGTACGAGCAGTACTTC. The V gene is TRBV2, the J gene TRBJ2-7, with a tentative D call TRBD1 (5 bases). V was pared by 6 bases and J by 4 bases, with 7 bases between. This CDR3 comprises 11 residues. The V gene's germline CDR1 is SNHLY and CDR2 FYNNEI.

This sequence joins TRBV5-1 and TRBJ2-5; TRBD2 matches at 11 bases. With 1 base clipped from V and 1 base from J, the junction kept 6 bases outside the gene matches. CDR3 size: 17 residues. Germline-derived CDR1 and CDR2 are SGHRS and YFSETQ. The CDR3: CASSLSLGTSGQETQYF. The CDR3 DNA reads as TGCGCCAGCAGCTTGAGCTTGGGGACTAGCGGCCAAGAGACCCAGTACTTC.

The rearrangement links TRBV5-1 to TRBJ2-7; 7 positions match TRBD2. The CDR3 runs 14 residues. The germline V gene encodes CDR1 SGHRS and CDR2 YFSETQ. Losses at the gene ends were 0 bases for V and 5 bases for J; bases not matched to a gene: 5. The DNA of the CDR3 is TGCGCCAGCAGCTTGGACGGGAGGATGGACGAGCAGTACTTC. This translates into CASSLDGRMDEQYF.

The chain uses TRBV27 and TRBJ2-1; possibly TRBD2 for D (5 bases). V lost 2 bases and J 7 bases, leaving 15 bases between the germline ends. CDR1 is MNHEY, CDR2 SMNVEV, per germline (reference sequence). The CDR3 is 15 amino acids. CDR3 in amino acids: CASSLGGSQVNEQFF. CDR3 DNA sequence: TGTGCCAGCAGTTTAGGAGGTTCCCAAGTGAATGAGCAGTTCTTC.

The rearrangement joins TRBV5-4 to TRBJ2-7, with TRBD2 matching over 8 bases. This CDR3 contains 15 residues. V trimming: 4 bases; J trimming: 3 bases; junction bases outside the gene matches: 9. CDR1 is SGHNT and CDR2 is YYREEE in the germline V gene (reference sequence). This CDR3 reads CASSPVSGGGYEQYF. DNA of the CDR3: TGTGCCAGCAGCCCCGTCTCGGGGGGGGGCTACGAGCAGTACTTC.

The chain is built from TRBV28 and TRBJ2-7; 15 bases match TRBD2. The J segment lost 7 bases and the V segment lost 5 bases, leaving 6 bases of the junction unmatched. This CDR3 contains 15 residues. Per the germline V gene, CDR1 is MDHEN and CDR2 is SYDVKM. The CDR3 DNA reads as TGTGCCAGCAGTCCCGGACTAGCGGGAGGGAGAGAGCAGTACTTC. Translated: CASSPGLAGGREQYF.

The gene calls are TRBV2 and TRBJ1-3; 7 positions agree with TRBD1. The CDR3 runs 15 residues. After removal of 3 bases from V and 0 bases from J, the junction contained 2 bases not matched to a gene. Germline V gene data show CDR1 as SNHLY and CDR2 as FYNNEI. In nucleotides, the CDR3 is TGTGCCAGCAGTGATCGGACAGGCTCTGGAAACACCATATATTTT. Translation gives CASSDRTGSGNTIYF.

V and J are TRBV5-4 and TRBJ2-7; unclear D gene. The CDR3 spans 13 residues. Germline loops: CDR1 SGHNT, CDR2 YYREEE (reference sequence). Trimming removed 0 bases from V and 6 bases from J, with 10 bases in between. Here the CDR3 reads CASSLAGGVEQYF. The CDR3 region has the DNA TGTGCCAGCAGCTTGGCGGGTGGAGTCGAGCAGTACTTC.

The gene calls are TRBV15 and TRBJ1-5; D may be TRBD1 (5 bases). The CDR3 extends over 14 amino acids. V was trimmed by 6 bases and J by 0 bases, leaving 9 bases between them. CDR1 and CDR2 from the germline V gene are LNHNV and YYDKDF (reference sequence). For the CDR3, the DNA is TGTGCCACCAGACCGACAGCTAGCAATCAGCCCCAGCATTTT. As protein: CATRPTASNQPQHF.

The rearrangement links TRBV19 to TRBJ2-7; 8 nucleotides agree with TRBD1. The CDR3 sequence is 14 residues long. Per the germline V gene, CDR1 is LNHDA and CDR2 is SQIVND (reference sequence). With 6 bases clipped from V and 4 bases from J, the junction kept 8 bases outside the gene matches. CDR3 bases: TGTGCCAGTAGAGAACAGGGGGATTCTTACGAGCAGTACTTC. Translated, it gives CASREQGDSYEQYF.

This clone was observed a handful of times. The chain carries TRBV5-1 and TRBJ1-2; 10 bases line up with TRBD1. Germline CDR1 and CDR2: SGHRS and YFSETQ. The CDR3 covers 16 residues. J was trimmed by 5 bases and V by 4 bases; bases with no gene match: 11. CDR3 coding DNA: TGCGCCAGCAGCCACACGACAGGGGGCGCAGGATATGGCTACACCTTC. Its protein is CASSHTTGGAGYGYTF.

CDR3 coding DNA: TGTGCCAGCAGTTTCTTGGGACTAGCGGGAGATACGCAGTATTTT. It translates to CASSFLGLAGDTQYF. V gene TRBV27 combines with J gene TRBJ2-3, with 12 bases that match TRBD2. V was clipped by 3 bases and J by 5 bases; unmatched bases: 3. The CDR3 contains 15 residues. CDR1 is MNHEY and CDR2 is SMNVEV in the germline V gene (reference sequence).

The gene calls are TRBV5-1 and TRBJ2-7, with 9 positions matching TRBD2. Germline CDR1 reads SGHRS; CDR2 reads YFSETQ. The CDR3 is made up of 15 amino acids. With 1 base clipped from V and 4 bases from J, the junction kept 6 bases outside the gene matches. The CDR3 here is CASSLFASGTYEQYF. Written as DNA, the CDR3 is TGCGCCAGCAGCTTGTTTGCTAGCGGGACTTACGAGCAGTACTTC. The full variable domain, rest sourced from reference TRBV5-1 and TRBJ2-7, is KAGVTQTPRYLIKTRGQQVTLSCSPISGHRSVSWYQQTPGQGLQFLFEYFSETQRNKGNFPGRFSGRQFSNSRSEMNVSTLELGDSALYLCASSLFASGTYEQYFGPGTRLTVT.

V usage is TRBV18 and J usage is TRBJ2-2; no clear D gene. The CDR3 is 14 amino acids. Deletions cut 1 base from V and 0 bases from J, with 3 bases between. The germline CDR1 and CDR2 sequences are KGHSH and LQKENI. In DNA form, the CDR3 reads TGTGCCAGCTCACCACTATCGAACACCGGGGAGCTGTTTTTT. Translating it yields CASSPLSNTGELFF.

J is TRBJ2-5 and V is TRBV7-8, with a weak D call TRBD2 (5 bases). The V gene's germline CDR1 is SGHVS and CDR2 FQNEAQ. Trimming removed 0 bases from V and 1 base from J, with 9 bases in between. This CDR3 has 15 residues. CDR3 sequence: CASSLARGLQETQYF. The CDR3 bases are TGTGCCAGCAGCTTAGCCCGCGGACTCCAAGAGACCCAGTACTTC.

This chain uses TRBV5-4 with TRBJ2-3, with 7 bases identical to TRBD2. The V gene end was trimmed by 4 bases and the J gene end by 3 bases; junction bases not matched to a gene: 14. Germline CDR1 reads SGHNT; CDR2 reads YYREEE (reference sequence). This CDR3 contains 17 residues. CDR3 DNA sequence: TGTGCCAGCAGCCCTCCGGGACTACCCGCCGGGACAGATACGCAGTATTTT. Protein sequence: CASSPPGLPAGTDTQYF. The whole variable domain, filled in from reference TRBV5-4 and TRBJ2-3, reads ETGVTQSPTHLIKTRGQQVTLRCSSQSGHNTVSWYQQALGQGPQFIFQYYREEENGRGNFPPRFSGLQFPNYSSELNVNALELDDSALYLCASSPPGLPAGTDTQYFGPGTRLTVL.

V usage is TRBV20-1 and J usage is TRBJ2-3; 9 bases map to TRBD1. The CDR3 has 11 residues. V shed 2 bases and J 10 bases; nucleotides not matched to a gene: 1. Per the germline V gene, CDR1 is DFQATT and CDR2 is SNEGSKA (reference sequence). The CDR3 loop reads CSARTGGSQYF. CDR3 DNA: TGCAGTGCTAGAACAGGGGGCTCGCAGTATTTT.

V and J are TRBV2 and TRBJ2-7; D is possibly TRBD1 (6 bases). The CDR3 is made up of 14 amino acids. Germline loops: CDR1 SNHLY, CDR2 FYNNEI. V gave up 10 bases and J gave up 2 bases, with 18 bases separating them. In DNA, the CDR3 is TGTGCCACCCGCAGGACAGCGACCACCTACGAGCAGTACTTC. It translates to CATRRTATTYEQYF.

V usage is TRBV5-5 and J usage is TRBJ1-2; 9 positions agree with TRBD1. Per germline, CDR1 SGHKS and CDR2 YYEKEE (reference sequence). The ends lost 4 bases at V and 5 bases at J; junction bases unmatched: 9. CDR3 length: 15 amino acids. The CDR3 region is CASSHRDRAGYGYTF. The CDR3 DNA is TGTGCCAGCAGCCACCGGGACAGGGCGGGGTATGGCTACACCTTC.

This chain connects TRBV6-1 to TRBJ2-1; D remains unclear. Trimming removed 4 bases from V and 0 bases from J, with 10 bases in between. CDR3 length equals 15 residues. The germline gives CDR1 MNHNS, CDR2 SASEGT. The DNA for the CDR3 is TGTGCCAGCAGTGGGTCTTGGAGCTCCTACAATGAGCAGTTCTTC. Protein sequence: CASSGSWSSYNEQFF.

The rearrangement links TRBV5-1 to TRBJ1-1; unclear D gene. The V and J ends lost 0 bases and 0 bases respectively, with 6 bases between them. The CDR3 totals 14 residues. The V gene's germline CDR1 is SGHRS and CDR2 YFSETQ. The CDR3 bases are TGCGCCAGCAGCTTGGGAGAGCTGAACACTGAAGCTTTCTTT. Translated: CASSLGELNTEAFF. The full variable domain, rest sourced from reference TRBV5-1 and TRBJ1-1, is KAGVTQTPRYLIKTRGQQVTLSCSPISGHRSVSWYQQTPGQGLQFLFEYFSETQRNKGNFPGRFSGRQFSNSRSEMNVSTLELGDSALYLCASSLGELNTEAFFGQGTRLTVV.

The gene calls are TRBV6-1 and TRBJ2-2, with TRBD1 matching over 7 bases. The CDR3 is made up of 15 amino acids. CDR1 and CDR2 from the germline V gene are MNHNS and SASEGT. Trimming removed 6 bases from V and 0 bases from J; junction bases left unmatched: 4. The CDR3: CASRPGQTNTGELFF. CDR3 coding DNA: TGTGCCAGCAGGCCGGGACAGACGAACACCGGGGAGCTGTTTTTT.

V is TRBV18 and J is TRBJ2-3; TRBD2 matches 9 bases. The CDR3 spans 17 residues. Looked up from germline, CDR1 is KGHSH and CDR2 is LQKENI. Trimming took 3 bases from V and 4 from J; bases not matched to a gene: 11. The CDR3 bases are TGTGCCAGCTCACCTCAACGCTCTAGCGGGATATCAGATACGCAGTATTTT. It encodes CASSPQRSSGISDTQYF.

Regarding this clone: Within the sample, other DNA sequences also encode this same CDR3. The DNA of the CDR3 is TGTGCCAGTAATCCAGGGGGGACTCTTTCCTACGAGCAGTACTTC. As protein: CASNPGGTLSYEQYF. The chain links TRBV19 to TRBJ2-7; a weak D match, TRBD1 (7 bases). The CDR3 runs to 15 residues. V gave up 7 bases and J gave up 1 base, with 17 bases separating them. Germline CDR1 reads LNHDA; CDR2 reads SQIVND (reference sequence).

The J gene is TRBJ2-1, the V gene TRBV7-8; 8 bases are shared with TRBD2. Per germline, CDR1 SGHVS and CDR2 FQNEAQ. V was clipped by 2 bases and J by 7 bases; unmatched bases: 19. The CDR3 totals 19 residues. The CDR3 sequence is CASSLPGLVGYSGVNEQFF. In DNA form, the CDR3 reads TGTGCCAGCAGCTTACCGGGACTAGTGGGATACTCTGGCGTAAATGAGCAGTTCTTC. Based on the CDR3 plus reference TRBV7-8 and TRBJ2-1, the full variable domain is GAGVSQSPRYKVAKRGQDVALRCDPISGHVSLFWYQQALGQGPEFLTYFQNEAQLDKSGLPSDRFFAERPEGSVSTLKIQRTQQEDSAVYLCASSLPGLVGYSGVNEQFFGPGTRLTVL.

This chain joins TRBV28 and TRBJ2-3; D gene ambiguous. The CDR3 contains 13 residues. Deletions cut 7 bases from V and 0 bases from J, with 8 bases between. Per the germline V gene, CDR1 is MDHEN and CDR2 is SYDVKM. The CDR3 here is CASIHGSTDTQYF. CDR3 sequence (DNA): TGTGCCAGCATTCACGGTAGCACAGATACGCAGTATTTT.

The chain is built from TRBV28 and TRBJ1-3; D gene unclear. The germline CDR1 and CDR2 sequences are MDHEN and SYDVKM. Trimming took 6 bases from V and 4 from J, leaving 16 bases between them. This CDR3 contains 15 residues. CDR3 coding DNA: TGTGCCAGCAGCACCGGGGTGCCCTACGGAAACACCATATATTTT. Amino acids: CASSTGVPYGNTIYF.

This clone has only one observation. The CDR3 region is CASSSDRVLYNEQFF. CDR3 nucleotide sequence: TGTGCCAGCAGTTCCGACAGGGTACTGTACAATGAGCAGTTCTTC. The rearrangement uses TRBV6-6 and TRBJ2-1, with TRBD1 matching over 7 bases. This CDR3 comprises 15 residues. The germline V gene has CDR1 MNHNY and CDR2 SVGAGI (reference sequence). V was clipped by 4 bases and J by 4 bases; unmatched bases: 7.

This clone was seen more than once but under ten times. The rearrangement uses TRBV19 and TRBJ1-2; TRBD1 aligns across 7 bases. CDR1 LNHDA and CDR2 SQIVND come from the germline V gene (reference sequence). Losses at the gene ends were 5 bases for V and 10 bases for J; bases not matched to a gene: 10. CDR3 length: 13 amino acids. The CDR3 DNA reads TGTGCCAGTAGTCACAATGACAGGGTTGTCTACACCTTC. Translated: CASSHNDRVVYTF.

This chain links TRBV7-6 with TRBJ2-1; TRBD1 agrees at 11 bases. This CDR3 has 16 amino acids. V dropped 2 bases and J dropped 1; count of bases not matched to a gene: 1. CDR1 and CDR2 from the germline V gene are SGHVS and FNYEAQ. This chain's CDR3 is CASSLRDRGSYNEQFF. CDR3 DNA: TGTGCCAGCAGCTTAAGGGACAGGGGGTCCTACAATGAGCAGTTCTTC.